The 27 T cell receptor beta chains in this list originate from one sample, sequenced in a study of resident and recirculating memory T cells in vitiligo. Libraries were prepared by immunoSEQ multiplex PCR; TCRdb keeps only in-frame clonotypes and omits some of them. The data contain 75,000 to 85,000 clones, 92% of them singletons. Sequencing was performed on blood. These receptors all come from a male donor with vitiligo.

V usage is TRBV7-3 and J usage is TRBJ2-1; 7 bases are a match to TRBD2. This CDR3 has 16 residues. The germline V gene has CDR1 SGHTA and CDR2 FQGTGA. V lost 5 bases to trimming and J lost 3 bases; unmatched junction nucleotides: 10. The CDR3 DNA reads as TGTGCCAGCAGCCGCCTCGGGACGGGGGGCTACAATGAGCAGTTCTTC. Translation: CASSRLGTGGYNEQFF.

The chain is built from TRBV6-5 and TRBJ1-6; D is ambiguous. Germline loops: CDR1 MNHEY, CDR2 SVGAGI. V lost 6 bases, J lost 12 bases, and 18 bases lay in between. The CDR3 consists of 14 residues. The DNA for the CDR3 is TGTGCCAGCAGCCCTTTTGGCGGGTCTGGACCCCTCCACTTT. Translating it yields CASSPFGGSGPLHF.

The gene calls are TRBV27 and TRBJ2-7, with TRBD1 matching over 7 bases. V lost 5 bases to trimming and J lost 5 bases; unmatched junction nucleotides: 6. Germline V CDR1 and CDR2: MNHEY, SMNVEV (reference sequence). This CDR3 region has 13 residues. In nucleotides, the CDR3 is TGTGCCAGCAGTCCCAGACAGGGTCACGAGCAGTACTTC. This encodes CASSPRQGHEQYF.

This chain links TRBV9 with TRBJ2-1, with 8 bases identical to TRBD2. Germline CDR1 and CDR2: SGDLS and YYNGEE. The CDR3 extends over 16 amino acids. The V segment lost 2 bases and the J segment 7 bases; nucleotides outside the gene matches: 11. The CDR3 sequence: CASSVFGSGGPNEQFF. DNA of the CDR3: TGTGCCAGCAGCGTGTTCGGGTCGGGAGGGCCTAATGAGCAGTTCTTC. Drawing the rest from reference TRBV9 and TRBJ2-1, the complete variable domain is DSGVTQTPKHLITATGQRVTLRCSPRSGDLSVYWYQQSLDQGLQFLIQYYNGEERAKGNILERFSAQQFPDLHSELNLSSLELGDSALYFCASSVFGSGGPNEQFFGPGTRLTVL.

CDR3 DNA: TGTGCCAGCAGCCGGACAGGGATCATTTCTGAGGAGCAGTACTTC. The encoded protein is CASSRTGIISEEQYF. The chain joins TRBV7-2 to TRBJ2-7; 8 bases map to TRBD1. Germline V gives CDR1 SGHTA, CDR2 FQGNSA. V trimming: 5 bases; J trimming: 7 bases; junction bases outside the gene matches: 13. The CDR3 is made up of 15 amino acids.

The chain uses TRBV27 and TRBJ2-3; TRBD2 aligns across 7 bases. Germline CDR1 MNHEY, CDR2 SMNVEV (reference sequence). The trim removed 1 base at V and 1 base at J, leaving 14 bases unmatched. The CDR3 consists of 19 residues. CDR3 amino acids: CASSLYVGGTVGGTDTQYF. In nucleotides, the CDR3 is TGTGCCAGCAGTTTATATGTGGGGGGGACTGTGGGTGGCACAGATACGCAGTATTTT.

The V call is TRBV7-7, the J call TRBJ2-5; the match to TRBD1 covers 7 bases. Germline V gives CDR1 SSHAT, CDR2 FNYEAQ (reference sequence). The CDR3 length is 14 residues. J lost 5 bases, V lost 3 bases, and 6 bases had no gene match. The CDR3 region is CASSFSGGGETQYF. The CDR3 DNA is TGTGCCAGCAGCTTTTCAGGGGGTGGGGAGACCCAGTACTTC.

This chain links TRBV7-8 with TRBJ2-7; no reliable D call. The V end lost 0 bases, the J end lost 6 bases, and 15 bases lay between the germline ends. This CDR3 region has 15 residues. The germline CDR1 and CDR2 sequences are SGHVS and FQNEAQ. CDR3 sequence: CASSLARPRVGEQYF. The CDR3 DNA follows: TGTGCCAGCAGCTTAGCCCGCCCACGCGTCGGCGAGCAGTACTTC.

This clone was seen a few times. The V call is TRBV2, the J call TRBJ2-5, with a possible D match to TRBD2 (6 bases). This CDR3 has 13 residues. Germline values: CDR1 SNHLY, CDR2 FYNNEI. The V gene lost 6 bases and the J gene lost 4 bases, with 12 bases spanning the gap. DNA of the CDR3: TGTGCCAGCAGGGAGGGCCGGCGAGAGACCCAGTACTTC. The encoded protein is CASREGRRETQYF.

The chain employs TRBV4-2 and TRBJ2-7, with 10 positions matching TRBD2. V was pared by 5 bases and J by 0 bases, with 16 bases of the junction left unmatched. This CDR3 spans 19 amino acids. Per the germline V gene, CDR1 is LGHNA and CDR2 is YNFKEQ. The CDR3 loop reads CASSARDSSSGSDSYEQYF. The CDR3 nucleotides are TGTGCCAGCAGCGCAAGGGACAGCTCTAGCGGGAGTGACTCCTACGAGCAGTACTTC.

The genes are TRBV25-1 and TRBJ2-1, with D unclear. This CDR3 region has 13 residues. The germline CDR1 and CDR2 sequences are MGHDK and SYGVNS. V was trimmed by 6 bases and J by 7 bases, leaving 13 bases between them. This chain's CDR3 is CASSMIARNEQFF. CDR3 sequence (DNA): TGTGCCAGCAGCATGATCGCGAGGAATGAGCAGTTCTTC. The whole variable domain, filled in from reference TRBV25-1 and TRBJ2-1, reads EADIYQTPRYLVIGTGKKITLECSQTMGHDKMYWYQQDPGMELHLIHYSYGVNSTEKGDLSSESTVSRIRTEHFPLTLESARPSHTSQYLCASSMIARNEQFFGPGTRLTVL.

The CDR3 DNA reads as TGTGCCAGCAGCTGGACTAGCGGGAGGGTCGAGCAGTACTTC. Protein sequence: CASSWTSGRVEQYF. V and J are TRBV11-2 and TRBJ2-7; 15 bases match TRBD2. The CDR3 totals 14 residues. Germline V gene lookup returns CDR1 SGHAT and CDR2 FQNNGV. With V trimmed by 4 bases and J by 6 bases, 1 base remained unmatched.

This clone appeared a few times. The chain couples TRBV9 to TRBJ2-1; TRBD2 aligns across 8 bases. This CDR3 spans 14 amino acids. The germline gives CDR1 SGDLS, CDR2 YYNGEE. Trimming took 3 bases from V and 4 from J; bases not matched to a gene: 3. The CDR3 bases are TGTGCCAGCAGCGCGCCGGGAGGGTACAATGAGCAGTTCTTC. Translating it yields CASSAPGGYNEQFF.

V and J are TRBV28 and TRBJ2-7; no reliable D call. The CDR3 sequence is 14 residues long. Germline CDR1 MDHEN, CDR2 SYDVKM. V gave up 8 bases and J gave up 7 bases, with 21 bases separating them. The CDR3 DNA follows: TGTGCCAGCTCCCCCCGATCGAGACCTAGGGAGCAGTACTTC. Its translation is CASSPRSRPREQYF.

The CDR3, as DNA: TGTGCCGCGACAGGGGGCAAATACGAGCAGTACTTC. This gives the protein CAATGGKYEQYF. The rearrangement uses TRBV10-3 and TRBJ2-7; 10 nucleotides match TRBD1. Germline V CDR1 and CDR2: ENHRY, SYGVKD. This CDR3 contains 12 residues. V dropped 11 bases and J dropped 4; count of bases not matched to a gene: 5.

Here the CDR3 reads CASGDRGIGYNEQFF. In nucleotides, the CDR3 is TGCGCCAGCGGGGACAGGGGAATCGGGTACAATGAGCAGTTCTTC. The rearrangement uses TRBV4-3 and TRBJ2-1; 10 nucleotides agree with TRBD1. Per germline, CDR1 LGHNA and CDR2 YSLEER. V lost 8 bases and J lost 4; bases outside the gene matches: 8. This CDR3 is 15 amino acids long.

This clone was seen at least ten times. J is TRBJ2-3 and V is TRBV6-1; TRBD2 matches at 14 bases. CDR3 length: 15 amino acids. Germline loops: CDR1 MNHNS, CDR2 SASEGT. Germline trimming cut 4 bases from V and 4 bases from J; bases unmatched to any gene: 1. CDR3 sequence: CASSGLAGGPDTQYF. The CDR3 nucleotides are TGTGCCAGCAGTGGACTAGCGGGAGGGCCAGATACGCAGTATTTT.

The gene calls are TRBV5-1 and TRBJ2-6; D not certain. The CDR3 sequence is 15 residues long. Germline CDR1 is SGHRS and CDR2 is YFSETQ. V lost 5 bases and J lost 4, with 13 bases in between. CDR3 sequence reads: CASSVLASGANVLTF. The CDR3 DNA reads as TGCGCCAGCAGTGTTTTGGCTTCAGGGGCCAACGTCCTGACTTTC.

CDR3 nucleotides: TGTGCCAGCAGTGAACGGTTGGTCGTGGCGGGTACTGAAGCTTTCTTT. This gives the protein CASSERLVVAGTEAFF. The V call is TRBV6-1, the J call TRBJ1-1; unclear D gene. The CDR3 is made up of 16 amino acids. Trimming took off 2 bases at V and 5 bases at J, with 18 bases between the two ends. CDR1 is MNHNS, CDR2 SASEGT, per germline.

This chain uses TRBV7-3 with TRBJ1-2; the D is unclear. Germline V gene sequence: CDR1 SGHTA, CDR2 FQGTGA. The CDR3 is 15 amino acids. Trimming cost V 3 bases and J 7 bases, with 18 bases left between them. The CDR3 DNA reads TGTGCCAGCAGCTTGAGTAGGCGTACGTCTAGTGGCTACACCTTC. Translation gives CASSLSRRTSSGYTF.

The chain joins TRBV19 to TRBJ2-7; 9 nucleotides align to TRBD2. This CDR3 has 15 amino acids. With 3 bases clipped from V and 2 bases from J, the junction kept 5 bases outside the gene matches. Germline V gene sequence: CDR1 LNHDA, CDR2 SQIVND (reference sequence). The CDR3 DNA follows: TGTGCCAGTAGTATTGGGGCGGGAGGGACCTACGAGCAGTACTTC. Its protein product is CASSIGAGGTYEQYF.

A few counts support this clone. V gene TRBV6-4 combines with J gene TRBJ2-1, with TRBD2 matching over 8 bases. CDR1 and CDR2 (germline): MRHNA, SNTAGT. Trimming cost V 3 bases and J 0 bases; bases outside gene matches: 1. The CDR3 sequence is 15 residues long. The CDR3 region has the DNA TGTGCCAGCAGTGAAACTAGCGGCTCCTACAATGAGCAGTTCTTC. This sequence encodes CASSETSGSYNEQFF.

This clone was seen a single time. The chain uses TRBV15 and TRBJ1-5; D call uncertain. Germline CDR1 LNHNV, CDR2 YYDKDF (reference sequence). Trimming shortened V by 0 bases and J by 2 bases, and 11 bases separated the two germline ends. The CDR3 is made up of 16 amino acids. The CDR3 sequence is CATSRDLGRGNQPQHF. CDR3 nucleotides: TGTGCCACCAGCAGAGATCTGGGTCGGGGCAATCAGCCCCAGCATTTT.

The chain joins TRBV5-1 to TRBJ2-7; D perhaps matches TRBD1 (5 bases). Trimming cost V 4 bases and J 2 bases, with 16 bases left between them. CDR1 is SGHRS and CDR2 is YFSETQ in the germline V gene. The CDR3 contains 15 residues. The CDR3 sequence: CASSNFMQGAYEQYF. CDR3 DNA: TGCGCCAGCAGCAATTTTATGCAGGGCGCCTACGAGCAGTACTTC.

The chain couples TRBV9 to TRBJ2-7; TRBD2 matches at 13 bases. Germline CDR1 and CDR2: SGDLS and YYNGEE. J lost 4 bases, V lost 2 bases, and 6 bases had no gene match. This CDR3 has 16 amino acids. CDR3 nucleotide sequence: TGTGCCAGCAGCGTCTTTTCGACTAGCGGGAGGTACGAGCAGTACTTC. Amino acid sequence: CASSVFSTSGRYEQYF.

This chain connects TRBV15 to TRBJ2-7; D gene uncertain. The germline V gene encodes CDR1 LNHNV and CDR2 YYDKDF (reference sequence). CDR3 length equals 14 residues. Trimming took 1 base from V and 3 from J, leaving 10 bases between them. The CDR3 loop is CATSRGAEFYEQYF. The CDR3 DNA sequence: TGTGCCACCAGCAGAGGGGCAGAATTCTACGAGCAGTACTTC.

The CDR3 here is CASSVVGTSGETQYF. CDR3 nucleotides: TGTGCCAGCAGCGTAGTTGGGACTAGCGGGGAGACCCAGTACTTC. The chain carries TRBV9 and TRBJ2-5; 12 positions match TRBD2. The germline V gene has CDR1 SGDLS and CDR2 YYNGEE. The CDR3 consists of 15 residues. V gave up 0 bases and J gave up 5 bases; unmatched junction bases: 2.